This T cell receptor beta chain comes out of a study of cytomegalovirus exposure and HLA in healthy donors. Study background: Of the donors genotyped, some 400 in all, less than 90% fell in the Caucasian-associated ancestry cluster.

The PCR made use of 60 Vbeta and 13 Jbeta primers. This table comes from immunoSEQ multiplex PCR, and its TCRdb copy is limited to in-frame clones, with some not included. The data hold over 150,000 clones, with roughly three quarters observed a single time. The V end was cut by 5 bases, the J end by 4 bases, with 15 bases between. This CDR3 spans 14 amino acids. The germline gives CDR1 SEHNR, CDR2 FQNEAQ (reference sequence). This clone appeared a few times. The source of this sequence is a young man in good health and CMV-seropositive. The chain couples TRBV7-9 to TRBJ2-7; D may be TRBD2 (5 bases). The sample was PBMCs. In DNA form, the CDR3 reads TGTGCCAGCAGCCTGGGCCCGGGAAGTTACGAGCAGTACTTC. Translation: CASSLGPGSYEQYF.